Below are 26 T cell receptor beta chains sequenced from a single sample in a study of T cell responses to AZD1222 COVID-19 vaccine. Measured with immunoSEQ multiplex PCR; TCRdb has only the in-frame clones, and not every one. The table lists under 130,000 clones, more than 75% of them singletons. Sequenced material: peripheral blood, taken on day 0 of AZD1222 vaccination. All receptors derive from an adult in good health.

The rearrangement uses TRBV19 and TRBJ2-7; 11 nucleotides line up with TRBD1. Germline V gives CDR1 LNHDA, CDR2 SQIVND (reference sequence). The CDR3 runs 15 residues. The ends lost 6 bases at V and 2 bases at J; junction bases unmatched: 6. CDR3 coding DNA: TGTGCCAGTAGCCCCGGACAGGGGGCGGCCTACGAGCAGTACTTC. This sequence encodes CASSPGQGAAYEQYF.

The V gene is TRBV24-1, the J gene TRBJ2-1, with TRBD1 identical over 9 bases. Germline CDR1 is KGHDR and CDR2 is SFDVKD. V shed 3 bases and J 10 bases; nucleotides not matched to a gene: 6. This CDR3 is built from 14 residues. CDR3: CATSDTGGLGEQFF. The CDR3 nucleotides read TGTGCCACCAGTGATACAGGGGGCTTGGGGGAGCAGTTCTTC.

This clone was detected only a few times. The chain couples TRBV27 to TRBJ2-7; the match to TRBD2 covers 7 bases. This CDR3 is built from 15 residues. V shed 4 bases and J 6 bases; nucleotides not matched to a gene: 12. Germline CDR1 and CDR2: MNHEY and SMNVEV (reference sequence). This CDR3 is CASSSLVRGLREQYF. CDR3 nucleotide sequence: TGTGCCAGCAGTTCTTTGGTGAGGGGACTACGCGAGCAGTACTTC.

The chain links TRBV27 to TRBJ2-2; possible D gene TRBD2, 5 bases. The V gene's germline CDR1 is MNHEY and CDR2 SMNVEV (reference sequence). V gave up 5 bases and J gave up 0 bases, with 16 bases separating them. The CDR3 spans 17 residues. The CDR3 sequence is CASSHTGVSTNTGELFF. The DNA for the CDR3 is TGTGCCAGCAGTCATACCGGGGTTTCTACGAACACCGGGGAGCTGTTTTTT.

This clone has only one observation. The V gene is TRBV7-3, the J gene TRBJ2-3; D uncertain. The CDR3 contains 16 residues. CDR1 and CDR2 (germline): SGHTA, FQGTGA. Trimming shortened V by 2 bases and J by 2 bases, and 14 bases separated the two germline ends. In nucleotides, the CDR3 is TGTGCCAGCAGCTTAGGGCGGTCCTCGGTCACAGATACGCAGTATTTT. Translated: CASSLGRSSVTDTQYF.

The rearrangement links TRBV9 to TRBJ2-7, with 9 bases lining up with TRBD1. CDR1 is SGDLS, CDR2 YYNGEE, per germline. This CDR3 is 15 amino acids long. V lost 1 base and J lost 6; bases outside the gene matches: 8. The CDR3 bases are TGTGCCAGCAGCGTAAACTCGGACAGGGGCTTCGAGCAGTACTTC. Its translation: CASSVNSDRGFEQYF.

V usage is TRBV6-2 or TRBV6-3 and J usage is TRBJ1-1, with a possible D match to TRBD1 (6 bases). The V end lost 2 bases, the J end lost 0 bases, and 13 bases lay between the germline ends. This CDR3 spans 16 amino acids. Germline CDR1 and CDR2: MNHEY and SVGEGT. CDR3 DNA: TGTGCCAGCAGTTACGTCTCCGGGACACTGAACACTGAAGCTTTCTTT. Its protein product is CASSYVSGTLNTEAFF.

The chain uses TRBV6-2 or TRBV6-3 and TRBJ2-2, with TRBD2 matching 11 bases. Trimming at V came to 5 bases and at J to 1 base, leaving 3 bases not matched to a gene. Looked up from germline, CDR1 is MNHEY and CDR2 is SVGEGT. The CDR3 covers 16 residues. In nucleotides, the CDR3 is TGTGCCAGCAGTGATCTAGCGGGAGGGAACACCGGGGAGCTGTTTTTT. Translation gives CASSDLAGGNTGELFF.

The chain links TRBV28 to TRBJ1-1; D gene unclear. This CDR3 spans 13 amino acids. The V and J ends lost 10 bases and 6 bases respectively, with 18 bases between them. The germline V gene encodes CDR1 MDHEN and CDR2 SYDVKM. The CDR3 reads CAITTRREAEAFF. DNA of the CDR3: TGTGCCATCACTACCCGGAGGGAGGCTGAAGCTTTCTTT.

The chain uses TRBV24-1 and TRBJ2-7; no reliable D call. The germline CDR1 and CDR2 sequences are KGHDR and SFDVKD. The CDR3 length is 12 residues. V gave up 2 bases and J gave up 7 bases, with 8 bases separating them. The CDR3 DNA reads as TGTGCCACCAGTGATTCCGCGGAGGAGCAGTACTTC. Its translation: CATSDSAEEQYF.

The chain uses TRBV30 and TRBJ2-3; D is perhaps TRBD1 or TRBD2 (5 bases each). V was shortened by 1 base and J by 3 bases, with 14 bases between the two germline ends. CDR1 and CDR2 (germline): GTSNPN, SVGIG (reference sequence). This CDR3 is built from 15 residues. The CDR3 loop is CAWSAFGAPTDTQYF. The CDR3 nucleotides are TGTGCCTGGAGTGCGTTCGGGGCACCAACAGATACGCAGTATTTT.

This CDR3 is CASRGHAYNEQFF. DNA for the CDR3: TGTGCCAGCAGGGGACACGCCTACAATGAGCAGTTCTTC. The chain has TRBV27 and TRBJ2-1; maybe TRBD1 (6 bases). From germline, CDR1 is MNHEY and CDR2 SMNVEV (reference sequence). Trimming removed 6 bases from V and 2 bases from J, with 8 bases in between. CDR3 length: 13 amino acids.

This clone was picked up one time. The DNA of the CDR3 is TGTGCCAGCAGCCCGGCGTCGGGGAGCGACTCCTACAATGAGCAGTTCTTC. Translated, it gives CASSPASGSDSYNEQFF. The V gene is TRBV11-2, the J gene TRBJ2-1, with a tentative D call TRBD2 (5 bases). With 5 bases removed from V and 0 bases from J, the gap between germline ends came to 17 bases. CDR3 length equals 17 residues. In germline, CDR1 is SGHAT, CDR2 FQNNGV.

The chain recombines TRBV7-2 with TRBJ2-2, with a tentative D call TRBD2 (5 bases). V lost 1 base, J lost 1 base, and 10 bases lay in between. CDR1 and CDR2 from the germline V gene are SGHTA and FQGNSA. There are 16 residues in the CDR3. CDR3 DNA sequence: TGTGCCAGCAGCTTAGGGTGGGCGGGGAACACCGGGGAGCTGTTTTTT. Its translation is CASSLGWAGNTGELFF.

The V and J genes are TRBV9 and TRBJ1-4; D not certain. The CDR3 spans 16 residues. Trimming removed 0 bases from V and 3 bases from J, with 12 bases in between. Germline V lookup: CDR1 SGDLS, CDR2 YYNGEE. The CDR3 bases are TGTGCCAGCAGCGTAGATCCACGGCCACCTAATGAAAAACTGTTTTTT. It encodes CASSVDPRPPNEKLFF.

The CDR3 region is CAIGKNQPQHF. CDR3 in DNA: TGTGCCATTGGGAAGAACCAGCCCCAGCATTTT. V and J are TRBV28 and TRBJ1-5; D remains ambiguous. Trimming took off 10 bases at V and 7 bases at J, with 11 bases between the two ends. This CDR3 spans 11 amino acids. Germline CDR1 reads MDHEN; CDR2 reads SYDVKM.

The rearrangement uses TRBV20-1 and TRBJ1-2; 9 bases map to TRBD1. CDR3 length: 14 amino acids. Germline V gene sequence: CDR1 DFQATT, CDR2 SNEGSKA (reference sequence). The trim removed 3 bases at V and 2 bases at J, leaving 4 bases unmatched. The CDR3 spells CSASYDRGNYGYTF. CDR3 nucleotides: TGCAGTGCTAGTTATGACAGGGGGAACTATGGCTACACCTTC.

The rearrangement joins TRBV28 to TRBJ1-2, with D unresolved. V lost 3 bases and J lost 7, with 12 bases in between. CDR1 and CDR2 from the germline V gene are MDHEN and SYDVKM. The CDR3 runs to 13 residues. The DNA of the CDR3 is TGTGCCAGCAGTTTTAACACGGAGGGTGGCTACACCTTC. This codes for CASSFNTEGGYTF.

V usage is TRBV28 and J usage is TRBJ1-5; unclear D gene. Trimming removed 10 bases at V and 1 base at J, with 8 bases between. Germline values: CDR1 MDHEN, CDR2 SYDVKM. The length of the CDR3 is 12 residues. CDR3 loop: CATSGSNQPQHF. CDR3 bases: TGTGCCACCTCGGGAAGCAATCAGCCCCAGCATTTT.

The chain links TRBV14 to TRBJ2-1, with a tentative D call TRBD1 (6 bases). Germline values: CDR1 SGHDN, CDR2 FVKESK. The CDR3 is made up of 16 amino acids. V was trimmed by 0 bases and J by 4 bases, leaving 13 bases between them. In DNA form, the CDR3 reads TGTGCCAGCAGCCAAGATGATGGGGGCCTTTACAATGAGCAGTTCTTC. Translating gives CASSQDDGGLYNEQFF.

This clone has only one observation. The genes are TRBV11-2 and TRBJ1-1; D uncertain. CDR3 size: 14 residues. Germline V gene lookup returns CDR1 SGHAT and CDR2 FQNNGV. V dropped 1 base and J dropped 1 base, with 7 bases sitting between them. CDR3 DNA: TGTGCCAGCAGCTTAGTTAGTAAGAACACTGAAGCTTTCTTT. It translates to CASSLVSKNTEAFF.

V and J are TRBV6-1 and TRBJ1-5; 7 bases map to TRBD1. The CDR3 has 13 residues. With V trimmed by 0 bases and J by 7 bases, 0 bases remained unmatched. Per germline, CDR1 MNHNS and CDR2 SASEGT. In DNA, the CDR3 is TGTGCCAGCAGTGAAGCGGGACAGCAGCCCCAGCATTTT. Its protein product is CASSEAGQQPQHF.

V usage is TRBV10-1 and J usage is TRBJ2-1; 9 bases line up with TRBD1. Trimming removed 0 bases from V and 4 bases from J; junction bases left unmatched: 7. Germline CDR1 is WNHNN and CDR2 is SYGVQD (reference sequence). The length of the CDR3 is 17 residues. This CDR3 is CASSESMDRGPYNEQFF. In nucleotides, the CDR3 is TGCGCCAGCAGTGAGTCGATGGACAGGGGCCCTTACAATGAGCAGTTCTTC.

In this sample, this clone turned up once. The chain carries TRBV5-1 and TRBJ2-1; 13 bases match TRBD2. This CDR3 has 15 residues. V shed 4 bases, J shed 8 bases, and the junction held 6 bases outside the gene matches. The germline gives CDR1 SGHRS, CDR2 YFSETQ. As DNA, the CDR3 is TGCGCCAGCAGCGACGGGACTAGCGGGACCGATGAGCAGTTCTTC. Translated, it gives CASSDGTSGTDEQFF.

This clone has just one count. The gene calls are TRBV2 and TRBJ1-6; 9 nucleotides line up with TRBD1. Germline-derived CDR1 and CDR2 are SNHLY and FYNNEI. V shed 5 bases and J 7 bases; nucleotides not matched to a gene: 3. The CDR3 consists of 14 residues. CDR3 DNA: TGTGCCAGCAGTCGACAGGGGGTGAATTCACCCCTCCACTTT. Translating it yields CASSRQGVNSPLHF.

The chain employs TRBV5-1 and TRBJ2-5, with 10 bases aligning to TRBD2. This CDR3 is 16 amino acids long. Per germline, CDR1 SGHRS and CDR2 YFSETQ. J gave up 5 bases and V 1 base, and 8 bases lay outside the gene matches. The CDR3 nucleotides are TGCGCCAGCAGCTTGCTAGCGGGAGAGACGGGGGAGACCCAGTACTTC. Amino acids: CASSLLAGETGETQYF. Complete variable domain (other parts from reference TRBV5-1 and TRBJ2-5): KAGVTQTPRYLIKTRGQQVTLSCSPISGHRSVSWYQQTPGQGLQFLFEYFSETQRNKGNFPGRFSGRQFSNSRSEMNVSTLELGDSALYLCASSLLAGETGETQYFGPGTRLLVL.